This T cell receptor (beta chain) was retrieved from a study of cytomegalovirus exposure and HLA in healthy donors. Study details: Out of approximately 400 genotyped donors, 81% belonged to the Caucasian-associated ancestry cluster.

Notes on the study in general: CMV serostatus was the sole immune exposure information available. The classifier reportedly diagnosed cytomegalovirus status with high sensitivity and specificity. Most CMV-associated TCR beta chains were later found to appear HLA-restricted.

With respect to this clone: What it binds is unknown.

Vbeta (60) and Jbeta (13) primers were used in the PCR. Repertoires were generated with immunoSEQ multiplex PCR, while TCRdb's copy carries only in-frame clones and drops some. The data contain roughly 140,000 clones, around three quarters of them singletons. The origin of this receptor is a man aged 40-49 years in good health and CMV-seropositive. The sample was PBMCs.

The CDR3, as DNA: TGTGCCAGCAGCTCCCGAGGGGGCAATGAGCAGTTCTTC. It is translated as CASSSRGGNEQFF. V and J are TRBV7-2 and TRBJ2-1; possible D gene TRBD1, 6 bases. The germline gives CDR1 SGHTA, CDR2 FQGNSA. Trimming removed 4 bases from V and 6 bases from J, with 10 bases in between. The CDR3 length is 13 residues.